A single sample gave rise to the 32 T cell receptor beta chains below, sequenced in a study of cytotoxic CD8 clonotypes in ibrutinib-treated CLL. Some clones are missing from TCRdb's copy, which holds only in-frame ones; the method was immunoSEQ multiplex PCR. This repertoire shows 50,000 to 70,000 clones, 50% to 60% found once; its top ten account for more than 20%. Sequenced here: PBMCs, sampled at disease progression, from a patient treated with ibrutinib. The source is a human donor with chronic lymphocytic leukemia.

The chain couples TRBV6-5 to TRBJ2-7; D is unresolved. Trimming removed 2 bases from V and 1 base from J, with 9 bases in between. Germline V lookup: CDR1 MNHEY, CDR2 SVGAGI. This CDR3 region has 14 residues. CDR3 loop: CASSYGRSSYEQYF. DNA for the CDR3: TGTGCCAGCAGTTACGGCAGGTCATCCTACGAGCAGTACTTC.

The genes are TRBV2 and TRBJ1-6, with D possibly being TRBD1 (6 bases). This CDR3 has 14 residues. Trimming stripped 10 bases from V and 7 bases from J, with 17 bases between. CDR1 SNHLY and CDR2 FYNNEI come from the germline V gene. CDR3 in amino acids: CATQGGLPNSPLHF. The CDR3 nucleotides read TGTGCCACACAAGGGGGGTTGCCGAATTCACCCCTCCACTTT. Full variable domain (outside the CDR3, taken from reference TRBV2 and TRBJ1-6): EPEVTQTPSHQVTQMGQEVILRCVPISNHLYFYWYRQILGQKVEFLVSFYNNEISEKSEIFDDQFSVERPDGSNFTLKIRSTKLEDSAMYFCATQGGLPNSPLHFGNGTRLTVT.

The chain uses TRBV7-9 and TRBJ2-7, with 11 bases matching TRBD2. Germline lookup yields CDR1 SEHNR and CDR2 FQNEAQ (reference sequence). Germline trimming cut 1 base from V and 1 base from J; bases unmatched to any gene: 6. CDR3 size: 17 residues. The CDR3 DNA sequence: TGTGCCAGCAGCTTAGTTAGCGGGAGGGCCATTTCCTACGAGCAGTACTTC. It is translated as CASSLVSGRAISYEQYF. Complete variable domain (other parts from reference TRBV7-9 and TRBJ2-7): DTGVSQNPRHKITKRGQNVTFRCDPISEHNRLYWYRQTLGQGPEFLTYFQNEAQLEKSRLLSDRFSAERPKGSFSTLEIQRTEQGDSAMYLCASSLVSGRAISYEQYFGPGTRLTVT.

This clone was observed once. The V and J genes are TRBV30 and TRBJ1-4; tentatively, D is TRBD1 (5 bases). The CDR3 length is 12 residues. V lost 4 bases and J 14 bases, leaving 17 bases between the germline ends. The V gene's germline CDR1 is GTSNPN and CDR2 SVGIG (reference sequence). The CDR3 is CAWTQRGGLLFF. CDR3 DNA sequence: TGTGCCTGGACCCAACGGGGGGGACTGCTGTTTTTT.

The chain employs TRBV2 and TRBJ2-7; 8 bases line up with TRBD2. Germline V gives CDR1 SNHLY, CDR2 FYNNEI. V lost 6 bases to trimming and J lost 2 bases; unmatched junction nucleotides: 6. This CDR3 spans 14 amino acids. As DNA, the CDR3 is TGTGCCAGCAGAGAACTAGCGGCGACCTACGAGCAGTACTTC. This gives the protein CASRELAATYEQYF.

The rearrangement links TRBV19 to TRBJ2-5; 8 bases map to TRBD2. The CDR3 covers 14 residues. With 5 bases clipped from V and 0 bases from J, the junction kept 2 bases outside the gene matches. Germline lookup yields CDR1 LNHDA and CDR2 SQIVND (reference sequence). CDR3: CASSSLADQETQYF. The CDR3 nucleotides are TGTGCCAGTAGTTCACTAGCGGACCAAGAGACCCAGTACTTC. The full variable domain, completed using reference TRBV19 and TRBJ2-5, is DGGITQSPKYLFRKEGQNVTLSCEQNLNHDAMYWYRQDPGQGLRLIYYSQIVNDFQKGDIAEGYSVSREKKESFPLTVTSAQKNPTAFYLCASSSLADQETQYFGPGTRLLVL.

The V call is TRBV30, the J call TRBJ1-1; D remains ambiguous. V shed 5 bases and J shed 0 bases, with 10 bases lying between them. From germline, CDR1 is GTSNPN and CDR2 SVGIG (reference sequence). The CDR3 has 13 residues. In DNA form, the CDR3 reads TGTGCCTGGGCTAGGCCGGTGAACACTGAAGCTTTCTTT. Translated, it gives CAWARPVNTEAFF.

CDR3 DNA: TGCGCCAGCAGCCAAGACGGACTAGCGGGATGGAACACCGGGGAGCTGTTTTTT. It yields the protein CASSQDGLAGWNTGELFF. The chain links TRBV4-3 to TRBJ2-2; TRBD2 aligns across 12 bases. The CDR3 sequence is 18 residues long. The trim removed 0 bases at V and 1 base at J, leaving 3 bases unmatched. Germline values: CDR1 LGHNA, CDR2 YSLEER.

V gene TRBV18 combines with J gene TRBJ2-7; D is possibly TRBD1 or TRBD2 (5 bases each). Trimming took off 5 bases at V and 3 bases at J, with 14 bases between the two ends. The length of the CDR3 is 14 residues. Germline loops: CDR1 KGHSH, CDR2 LQKENI. The CDR3 protein is CASSYGTASYEQYF. In nucleotides, the CDR3 is TGTGCCAGCTCATATGGGACGGCGAGCTACGAGCAGTACTTC. The whole variable domain, filled in from reference TRBV18 and TRBJ2-7, reads NAGVMQNPRHLVRRRGQEARLRCSPMKGHSHVYWYRQLPEEGLKFMVYLQKENIIDESGMPKERFSAEFPKEGPSILRIQQVVRGDSAAYFCASSYGTASYEQYFGPGTRLTVT.

The chain has TRBV5-1 and TRBJ2-5, with D maybe TRBD2 (5 bases). Germline CDR1 and CDR2: SGHRS and YFSETQ. The CDR3 runs 16 residues. The ends were cut back, 3 bases at V and 1 base at J, with 16 bases in the middle. The CDR3 is CASSSGPRELQETQYF. The CDR3 DNA reads as TGCGCCAGCAGCTCCGGACCCCGGGAACTCCAAGAGACCCAGTACTTC.

The CDR3 loop is CSVGQVPYEQYF. CDR3 DNA: TGCAGCGTGGGACAGGTCCCCTACGAGCAGTACTTC. This chain joins TRBV29-1 and TRBJ2-7; TRBD1 agrees at 8 bases. The CDR3 spans 12 residues. V lost 6 bases and J lost 2; bases outside the gene matches: 3. Germline V CDR1 and CDR2: SQVTM, ANQGSEA.

The rearrangement links TRBV12-5 to TRBJ1-5, with 9 bases aligning to TRBD1. Germline loops: CDR1 LGHNT, CDR2 FRNRAP. Trimming removed 1 base from V and 5 bases from J; junction bases left unmatched: 3. The CDR3 spans 15 residues. The DNA of the CDR3 is TGTGCTAGTGGTTTGGGGGACAGGGAGTATCAGCCCCAGCATTTT. The encoded protein is CASGLGDREYQPQHF. Variable domain in full (rest from reference TRBV12-5 and TRBJ1-5): DARVTQTPRHKVTEMGQEVTMRCQPILGHNTVFWYRQTMMQGLELLAYFRNRAPLDDSGMPKDRFSAEMPDATLATLKIQPSEPRDSAVYFCASGLGDREYQPQHFGDGTRLSIL.

This clone was seen a handful of times. The V gene is TRBV11-2, the J gene TRBJ1-1; perhaps TRBD1 as D (5 bases). V lost 0 bases and J lost 1, with 9 bases in between. CDR1 and CDR2 from the germline V gene are SGHAT and FQNNGV. The CDR3 totals 15 residues. The CDR3 protein is CASSLDDRPNTEAFF. The CDR3 coding sequence is TGTGCCAGCAGCTTAGACGACAGACCGAACACTGAAGCTTTCTTT.

There are a few counts of this clone. The V gene is TRBV5-6, the J gene TRBJ1-1; the D gene is possibly TRBD1 (5 bases). The CDR3 is 12 amino acids. The V end was cut by 1 base, the J end by 7 bases, with 8 bases between. Germline lookup yields CDR1 SGHDT and CDR2 YYEEEE. The CDR3 sequence is CASSLWDGEAFF. Written as DNA, the CDR3 is TGTGCCAGCAGCTTGTGGGACGGTGAAGCTTTCTTT.

The V gene is TRBV5-1, the J gene TRBJ2-5, with 10 bases lining up with TRBD1. This CDR3 has 14 amino acids. From germline, CDR1 is SGHRS and CDR2 YFSETQ. Unmatched junction bases numbered 8, after V lost 7 bases and J lost 5 bases. As DNA, the CDR3 is TGCGCCAGCGGCCCGGGACAGGGGAGGGAGACCCAGTACTTC. Translating it yields CASGPGQGRETQYF.

The chain has TRBV7-3 and TRBJ2-3, with 10 bases identical to TRBD2. Looked up from germline, CDR1 is SGHTA and CDR2 is FQGTGA. V lost 6 bases to trimming and J lost 2 bases; unmatched junction nucleotides: 5. The CDR3 sequence is 15 residues long. CDR3 region: CASSKLAGFTDTQYF. The CDR3 bases are TGTGCCAGCAGTAAACTAGCGGGGTTCACAGATACGCAGTATTTT.

This clone was recorded many times. This chain connects TRBV7-2 to TRBJ1-2, with D perhaps TRBD1 (5 bases). In germline, CDR1 is SGHTA, CDR2 FQGNSA. The V end lost 1 base, the J end lost 1 base, and 10 bases lay between the germline ends. The CDR3 consists of 15 residues. The CDR3 nucleotides read TGTGCCAGCAGCTTAGTGACAGACGGTAACTATGGCTACACCTTC. Translated: CASSLVTDGNYGYTF.

This rearrangement joins TRBV28 to TRBJ2-5; TRBD2 matches 9 bases. Germline loops: CDR1 MDHEN, CDR2 SYDVKM. The CDR3 runs 17 residues. V shed 5 bases and J 0 bases; nucleotides not matched to a gene: 10. The CDR3 DNA is TGTGCCAGCAGTGTCACCCGGACTAGCGTTAACCAAGAGACCCAGTACTTC. Protein sequence: CASSVTRTSVNQETQYF.

V is TRBV29-1 and J is TRBJ2-5; perhaps TRBD2 as D (6 bases). Trimming removed 2 bases at V and 1 base at J, with 11 bases between. Germline CDR1 reads SQVTM; CDR2 reads ANQGSEA. CDR3 length equals 14 residues. The CDR3 protein is CSVETGEAQETQYF. CDR3 DNA sequence: TGCAGCGTTGAAACTGGGGAGGCCCAAGAGACCCAGTACTTC.

This clone showed up just a few times. The chain links TRBV27 to TRBJ1-4; D unresolved. CDR1 and CDR2 from the germline V gene are MNHEY and SMNVEV (reference sequence). V lost 4 bases and J lost 6, with 12 bases in between. This CDR3 is 14 amino acids long. The CDR3 DNA is TGTGCCAGCAGTTCCGCCGATGTCGATGAAAAACTGTTTTTT. Amino acids: CASSSADVDEKLFF.

This clone was observed a handful of times. The rearrangement uses TRBV5-1 and TRBJ1-3; D may be TRBD1 (6 bases). The CDR3 consists of 14 residues. The V and J ends lost 4 bases and 2 bases respectively, with 10 bases between them. The germline gives CDR1 SGHRS, CDR2 YFSETQ. The CDR3 DNA follows: TGCGCCAGCAGCCCGGGGGGCCCTGGAAACACCATATATTTT. It is translated as CASSPGGPGNTIYF.

The chain has TRBV5-6 and TRBJ1-3; D might be TRBD1 (5 bases). Trimming pared 3 bases from V and 0 bases from J, leaving 13 bases between. The CDR3 extends over 16 amino acids. The germline CDR1 and CDR2 sequences are SGHDT and YYEEEE. In nucleotides, the CDR3 is TGTGCCAGCAGCTGGGGCCCAGTAATCTCTGGAAACACCATATATTTT. Translated, it gives CASSWGPVISGNTIYF.

This sequence joins TRBV18 and TRBJ2-3; D may be TRBD2 (6 bases). CDR1 is KGHSH, CDR2 LQKENI, per germline. The CDR3 spans 14 residues. The V gene lost 2 bases and the J gene lost 4 bases, with 10 bases spanning the gap. CDR3 region: CASSPRREPDTQYF. The CDR3 DNA sequence: TGTGCCAGCTCACCAAGGAGGGAGCCAGATACGCAGTATTTT.

The chain combines TRBV5-4 with TRBJ2-3; D is perhaps TRBD1 or TRBD2 (5 bases each). The V gene's germline CDR1 is SGHNT and CDR2 YYREEE (reference sequence). The CDR3 consists of 14 residues. Deletions cut 1 base from V and 5 bases from J, with 11 bases between. The CDR3 nucleotides are TGTGCCAGCAGCTTGTGGGGGAGAGGAGATACGCAGTATTTT. Amino acid sequence: CASSLWGRGDTQYF.

The V and J genes are TRBV9 and TRBJ1-1; the D is unclear. This CDR3 is built from 16 residues. From germline, CDR1 is SGDLS and CDR2 YYNGEE. The ends were cut back, 0 bases at V and 1 base at J, with 13 bases in the middle. The CDR3 sequence is CASSVGARRGNTEAFF. The CDR3, as DNA: TGTGCCAGCAGCGTAGGGGCGAGACGAGGGAACACTGAAGCTTTCTTT.

This clone came up once. The gene calls are TRBV27 and TRBJ2-7; D assignment may be TRBD1 or TRBD2 (5 bases each). The length of the CDR3 is 13 residues. The V end lost 10 bases, the J end lost 2 bases, and 15 bases lay between the germline ends. From germline, CDR1 is MNHEY and CDR2 SMNVEV (reference sequence). The CDR3 loop is CAISRGPTYEQYF. The DNA of the CDR3 is TGTGCCATCTCTCGGGGACCTACCTACGAGCAGTACTTC.

DNA of the CDR3: TGTGCCAGCAGCACCAGGACAGGGAGAAACTACGAGCAGTACTTC. Its protein product is CASSTRTGRNYEQYF. V and J are TRBV7-9 and TRBJ2-7; 8 bases line up with TRBD1. The CDR3 runs to 15 residues. CDR1 and CDR2 from the germline V gene are SEHNR and FQNEAQ (reference sequence). V gave up 5 bases and J gave up 3 bases; unmatched junction bases: 9.

V usage is TRBV5-1 and J usage is TRBJ2-3, with D perhaps matching TRBD2 (6 bases). Per the germline V gene, CDR1 is SGHRS and CDR2 is YFSETQ. The CDR3 contains 16 residues. V gave up 5 bases and J gave up 1 base, with 17 bases separating them. This CDR3 is CASRERELSGTDTQYF. In DNA form, the CDR3 reads TGCGCCAGCAGAGAACGGGAGTTGTCTGGCACAGATACGCAGTATTTT.

The chain has TRBV5-6 and TRBJ1-2, with D possibly being TRBD1 (6 bases). This CDR3 has 14 amino acids. CDR1 is SGHDT and CDR2 is YYEEEE in the germline V gene. The germline V and J ends were trimmed by 1 base and 6 bases, with 13 bases remaining between them. DNA for the CDR3: TGTGCCAGCAGCTTGCACAGGGTCGAAGATGGCTACACCTTC. Amino acid sequence: CASSLHRVEDGYTF. The complete variable domain, with remaining parts taken from reference TRBV5-6 and TRBJ1-2, reads DAGVTQSPTHLIKTRGQQVTLRCSPKSGHDTVSWYQQALGQGPQFIFQYYEEEERQRGNFPDRFSGHQFPNYSSELNVNALLLGDSALYLCASSLHRVEDGYTFGSGTRLTVV.

The rearrangement joins TRBV7-9 to TRBJ1-1, with 12 bases matching TRBD1. The CDR3 totals 17 residues. Germline values: CDR1 SEHNR, CDR2 FQNEAQ (reference sequence). The ends lost 2 bases at V and 3 bases at J; junction bases unmatched: 7. For the CDR3, the DNA is TGTGCCAGCAGCTTACGGCCGGGACAGGGGGCCGACACTGAAGCTTTCTTT. This encodes CASSLRPGQGADTEAFF.

V usage is TRBV5-6 and J usage is TRBJ1-2, with TRBD1 as a possible D gene (5 bases). V lost 0 bases to trimming and J lost 6 bases, with 12 bases between them. This CDR3 comprises 14 residues. CDR1 and CDR2 from the germline V gene are SGHDT and YYEEEE. In nucleotides, the CDR3 is TGTGCCAGCAGCTTGGTGGGGGGACTAAATGGCTACACCTTC. Its translation: CASSLVGGLNGYTF.

The chain joins TRBV14 to TRBJ2-7; D is possibly TRBD2 (6 bases). Germline lookup yields CDR1 SGHDN and CDR2 FVKESK. The V gene lost 8 bases and the J gene lost 0 bases, with 11 bases spanning the gap. The CDR3 consists of 13 residues. The CDR3 sequence is CASAGTTSYEQYF. The CDR3 DNA sequence: TGTGCCAGCGCGGGGACGACCTCCTACGAGCAGTACTTC.